These T cell receptor beta chains were read from a single sample in a study of post-analysis software for immune sequencing data. Each CDR3 protein is one row after TCRdb ran MiXCR on the PCR reads. The sample records hundreds of thousands of distinct CDR3 sequences, 59% being singletons. The sample consisted of blood. The receptors were gathered from a girl aged 2 to 10 with multiple sclerosis. Both conserved end residues are part of each CDR3. A D gene is named only where the DNA matches it firmly. Some rows mark clone size as missing; the rest say once, few, many or name a class of expanded clone.

V: TRBV20-1
D: -
J: TRBJ1-6
size: -
CDR3: CSAESRVGNSPLHF
DNA: TGCAGTGCCGAGAGCAGGGTTGGGAATTCACCCCTCCACTTT

V: TRBV7-2
D: -
J: TRBJ2-1
size: few
CDR3: CASSARRYVPMDEQFF
DNA: TGTGCCAGCAGCGCTCGACGTTACGTTCCCATGGATGAGCAGTTCTTC

V: TRBV20-1
D: TRBD2
J: TRBJ2-5
size: -
CDR3: CSASGPGLAGETQYF
DNA: TGCAGTGCTAGTGGTCCTGGACTAGCGGGGGAGACCCAGTACTTC

V: TRBV20-1
D: -
J: TRBJ2-3
size: -
CDR3: CSAGGSWTAPSTDTQYF
DNA: TGCAGTGCTGGAGGTTCCTGGACTGCTCCTAGCACAGATACGCAGTATTTT

V: TRBV20-1
D: TRBD2
J: TRBJ2-3
size: -
CDR3: CSASRRGLAGIVTDTQYF
DNA: TGCAGTGCTAGCCGACGAGGACTAGCGGGAATAGTAACAGATACGCAGTATTTT

V: TRBV4-2
D: -
J: TRBJ1-1
size: -
CDR3: CASSQDGGRVNEAFF
DNA: TGTGCCAGCAGCCAGGATGGGGGCAGGGTAAATGAAGCTTTCTTT

V: TRBV4-3
D: TRBD2
J: TRBJ2-3
size: -
CDR3: CASSQENVAGEADTQYF
DNA: TGCGCCAGCAGCCAAGAGAATGTAGCGGGGGAGGCAGATACGCAGTATTTT

V: TRBV10-3
D: TRBD1
J: TRBJ2-1
size: -
CDR3: CAISGGDRDREDNEQFF
DNA: TGTGCCATCAGTGGGGGAGACCGGGACAGGGAGGACAATGAGCAGTTCTTC

V: TRBV7-2
D: -
J: TRBJ1-2
size: -
CDR3: CASSFFLSNYGYTF
DNA: TGTGCCAGCAGCTTCTTTCTGAGTAACTATGGCTACACCTTC

V: TRBV7-2
D: -
J: TRBJ2-5
size: -
CDR3: CASSQTMETQYF
DNA: TGTGCCAGCAGCCAAACGATGGAGACCCAGTACTTC

V: TRBV2
D: TRBD2
J: TRBJ2-4
size: -
CDR3: CASSGLAGGAKNIQYF
DNA: TGTGCCAGCAGCGGACTAGCGGGAGGTGCCAAAAACATTCAGTACTTC

V: TRBV28
D: TRBD2
J: TRBJ2-1
size: -
CDR3: CASSYGREVNEQFF
DNA: TGTGCCAGCAGCTACGGGCGGGAGGTTAATGAGCAGTTCTTC

V: TRBV7-9
D: TRBD2
J: TRBJ2-5
size: few
CDR3: CASSSPSGKFETQYF
DNA: TGTGCCAGCAGCTCGCCTAGCGGGAAATTCGAGACCCAGTACTTC

V: TRBV27
D: -
J: TRBJ1-4
size: -
CDR3: CASSLSVTSNEKLFF
DNA: TGTGCCAGCAGTTTATCAGTTACGTCGAATGAAAAACTGTTTTTT

V: TRBV3-1
D: -
J: TRBJ1-1
size: -
CDR3: CASSLGKADRFTFF
DNA: TGTGCCAGCAGCCTTGGCAAGGCAGACCGATTCACTTTCTTT

V: TRBV24-1
D: -
J: TRBJ2-3
size: -
CDR3: CATSVSDRPPHTQYF
DNA: TGTGCCACCAGTGTATCCGACCGACCCCCTCATACGCAGTATTTT

V: TRBV4-3
D: TRBD1
J: TRBJ1-4
size: -
CDR3: CASSQEGTGVTNEKLFF
DNA: TGCGCCAGCAGCCAAGAGGGGACAGGGGTCACTAATGAAAAACTGTTTTTT

V: TRBV7-9
D: -
J: TRBJ2-1
size: once
CDR3: CASSTRNNEQFF
DNA: TGTGCCAGCAGCACTAGGAACAATGAGCAGTTCTTC

V: TRBV12-3/TRBV12-4
D: -
J: TRBJ2-1
size: -
CDR3: CASSLTRQLSYNEQFF
DNA: TGTGCCAGCAGTTTAACCCGACAGCTCTCCTACAATGAGCAGTTCTTC

V: TRBV29-1
D: -
J: TRBJ1-5
size: -
CDR3: CSVHVTGRLVNQPQHF
DNA: TGCAGCGTTCATGTGACTGGACGGTTGGTTAATCAGCCCCAGCATTTT

V: TRBV6-2/TRBV6-3
D: TRBD2
J: TRBJ2-7
size: -
CDR3: CAGSRFGTSGNEQYF
DNA: TGTGCCGGCAGTCGCTTCGGGACTAGCGGGAACGAGCAGTACTTC

V: TRBV12-3/TRBV12-4
D: TRBD2
J: TRBJ2-1
size: once
CDR3: CASSPAPGLVDEQFF
DNA: TGTGCCAGCAGTCCCGCTCCGGGACTAGTGGACGAGCAGTTCTTC

V: TRBV4-1
D: TRBD1
J: TRBJ1-1
size: -
CDR3: CASSQPGTGHTEAFF
DNA: TGCGCCAGCAGCCAACCCGGGACAGGTCACACTGAAGCTTTCTTT

V: TRBV27
D: TRBD2
J: TRBJ2-3
size: few
CDR3: CASRPLGLAGADTQYF
DNA: TGTGCCAGCAGACCCTTGGGACTAGCGGGAGCAGATACGCAGTATTTT

V: TRBV20-1
D: -
J: TRBJ2-2
size: -
CDR3: CSASGSNTGELFF
DNA: TGCAGTGCTAGCGGGAGTAACACCGGGGAGCTGTTTTTT

V: TRBV7-7
D: -
J: TRBJ2-1
size: -
CDR3: CASSLEARAQETQFF
DNA: TGTGCTAGCAGCTTAGAGGCCAGGGCCCAAGAGACCCAGTTCTTC

V: TRBV27
D: TRBD1
J: TRBJ2-1
size: -
CDR3: CASRTQGADEQFF
DNA: TGTGCCAGCAGAACACAGGGGGCCGATGAGCAGTTCTTC

V: TRBV10-3
D: TRBD2
J: TRBJ2-3
size: once
CDR3: CAFSSGGTDTQYF
DNA: TGTGCCTTCTCTAGCGGGGGCACAGATACGCAGTATTTT